This T cell receptor (beta chain) was captured in a study of blood T cell repertoires in COVID-19. The trim removed 0 bases at V and 6 bases at J, leaving 3 bases unmatched. CDR1 MNHNY and CDR2 SVGAGI come from the germline V gene (reference sequence). The CDR3 covers 14 residues. Libraries were prepared by immunoSEQ multiplex PCR; TCRdb keeps only in-frame clonotypes and omits some of them. The repertoire has around 35,000 clones, around nine tenths of them found once; the top ten carry about an eighth. The sample taken for sequencing was peripheral blood. This TCR was recovered from a man between 60 and 75 years old with active COVID-19. The chain joins TRBV6-6 to TRBJ1-2; 8 nucleotides align to TRBD1. CDR3 loop: CASSYSMTGDGYTF. The CDR3 bases are TGTGCCAGCAGTTACTCGATGACAGGGGATGGCTACACCTTC.